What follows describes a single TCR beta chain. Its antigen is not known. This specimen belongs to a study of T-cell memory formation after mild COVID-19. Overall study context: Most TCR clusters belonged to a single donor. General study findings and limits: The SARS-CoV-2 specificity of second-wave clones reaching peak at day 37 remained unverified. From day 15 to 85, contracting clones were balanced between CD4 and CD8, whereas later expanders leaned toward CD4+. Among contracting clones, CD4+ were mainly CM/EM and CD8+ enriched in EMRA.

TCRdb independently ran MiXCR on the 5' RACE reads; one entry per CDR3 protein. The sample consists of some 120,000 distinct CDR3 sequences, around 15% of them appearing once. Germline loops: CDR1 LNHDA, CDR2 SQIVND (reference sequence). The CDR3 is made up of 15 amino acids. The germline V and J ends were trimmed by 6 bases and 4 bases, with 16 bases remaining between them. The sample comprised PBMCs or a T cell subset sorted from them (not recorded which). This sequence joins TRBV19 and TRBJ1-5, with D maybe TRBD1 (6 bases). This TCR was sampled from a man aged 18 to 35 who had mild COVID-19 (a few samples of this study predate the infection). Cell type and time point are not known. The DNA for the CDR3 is TGTGCCAGTAGAATTCGGCAGGGGATAAATCAGCCCCAGCATTTT. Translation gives CASRIRQGINQPQHF.